These 13 T cell receptor beta chains came from one sample sequenced in a study of blood T cell dynamics during melanoma immunotherapy (dated by TCRdb to about 2020). Per the publication, the time point label means: pre-treatment baseline. Receptor libraries were prepared by the immunoSEQ multiplex PCR assay. Held by TCRdb, this immuneACCESS table contains in-frame sequences only and omits some clones. Under half of the omission traces to an unresolved V gene where checked; the cause of the rest is unknown. The sample table contains just over 7,000 clones; only one count was recorded for about 80% of them. About a sixth of the sample belongs to the ten largest clones. The sequencing here drew on blood, taken from a patient treated with checkpoint blockade. The origin of the receptors is a human donor with melanoma.

The chain has TRBV19 and TRBJ2-7; weak D call: TRBD2 (6 bases). Germline V gene sequence: CDR1 LNHDA, CDR2 SQIVND (reference sequence). V lost 3 bases and J lost 3, with 12 bases in between. The CDR3 loop spans 14 amino acids. In DNA form, the CDR3 reads TGTGCCAGTAGTATGTGGGGGGACCTCTACGAGCAGTACTTC. The encoded protein is CASSMWGDLYEQYF.

The J gene is TRBJ2-1, the V gene TRBV2; the match to TRBD1 covers 7 bases. The trim removed 5 bases at V and 8 bases at J, leaving 9 bases unmatched. Germline CDR1 SNHLY, CDR2 FYNNEI. The CDR3 spans 14 residues. As DNA, the CDR3 is TGTGCCAGCAGTTGGGACAGCCCTGGGGATGAGCAGTTCTTC. As protein: CASSWDSPGDEQFF.

This chain links TRBV19 with TRBJ1-5; no firm D call. This CDR3 has 12 residues. Trimming pared 1 base from V and 7 bases from J, leaving 5 bases between. Germline CDR1 reads LNHDA; CDR2 reads SQIVND (reference sequence). CDR3 loop: CASSIAGQPQHF. CDR3 sequence (DNA): TGTGCCAGTAGTATAGCGGGCCAGCCCCAGCATTTT.

The chain is built from TRBV9 and TRBJ2-6, with D unclear. The CDR3 is 16 residues long. V was shortened by 1 base and J by 0 bases, with 8 bases between the two germline ends. Germline V gives CDR1 SGDLS, CDR2 YYNGEE. CDR3 sequence (DNA): TGTGCCAGCAGCGTATCCAGTCCCTCTGGGGCCAACGTCCTGACTTTC. Residues: CASSVSSPSGANVLTF.

The V call is TRBV28, the J call TRBJ2-4, with a possible D match to TRBD2 (5 bases). This CDR3 is built from 15 residues. The germline V gene encodes CDR1 MDHEN and CDR2 SYDVKM. The V end was cut by 5 bases, the J end by 1 base, with 12 bases between. Here the CDR3 reads CASSRRSGAKNIQYF. As DNA, the CDR3 is TGTGCCAGCAGTCGCCGATCGGGGGCCAAAAACATTCAGTACTTC.

This chain links TRBV10-3 with TRBJ1-5; 8 bases agree with TRBD1. Looked up from germline, CDR1 is ENHRY and CDR2 is SYGVKD. With 2 bases clipped from V and 5 bases from J, the junction kept 5 bases outside the gene matches. The CDR3 contains 15 residues. Written as DNA, the CDR3 is TGTGCCATCAGTGAGGCAGGGGGCATCGATCAGCCCCAGCATTTT. Translation gives CAISEAGGIDQPQHF.

The chain combines TRBV2 with TRBJ1-1; TRBD1 aligns across 7 bases. After removal of 10 bases from V and 3 bases from J, the junction contained 11 bases not matched to a gene. The CDR3 contains 14 residues. From germline, CDR1 is SNHLY and CDR2 FYNNEI. The chain's CDR3 is CATARDRGDTEAFF. In DNA, the CDR3 is TGTGCCACCGCCCGGGACAGAGGGGACACTGAAGCTTTCTTT.

This rearrangement joins TRBV9 to TRBJ2-1; 11 bases align to TRBD2. Germline values: CDR1 SGDLS, CDR2 YYNGEE. Trimming at V came to 3 bases and at J to 6 bases, leaving 8 bases not matched to a gene. This CDR3 spans 16 amino acids. The CDR3 loop reads CASSGLLAGVFNEQFF. Written as DNA, the CDR3 is TGTGCCAGCAGCGGACTACTAGCGGGAGTTTTCAATGAGCAGTTCTTC.

This clone has more than one count but fewer than ten. The chain couples TRBV27 to TRBJ2-7; D is unclear. This CDR3 spans 13 amino acids. The V end was cut by 2 bases, the J end by 2 bases, with 7 bases between. CDR1 is MNHEY and CDR2 is SMNVEV in the germline V gene (reference sequence). CDR3 DNA: TGTGCCAGCAGTTTAGGGCAGACCTACGAGCAGTACTTC. Protein: CASSLGQTYEQYF.

This clone has only a few counts. The J gene is TRBJ1-3, the V gene TRBV30, with 8 bases lining up with TRBD1. In germline, CDR1 is GTSNPN, CDR2 SVGIG (reference sequence). The CDR3 consists of 14 residues. The V and J ends lost 3 bases and 0 bases, in that order; junction bases with no gene match: 1. This chain's CDR3 is CAWSGTGSGNTIYF. In DNA, the CDR3 is TGTGCCTGGAGCGGGACAGGCTCTGGAAACACCATATATTTT.

The chain uses TRBV5-1 and TRBJ1-2; D unclear. Germline V lookup: CDR1 SGHRS, CDR2 YFSETQ. CDR3 size: 15 residues. The V end lost 0 bases, the J end lost 6 bases, and 15 bases lay between the germline ends. The CDR3 loop is CASSLVGLGPNGYTF. The CDR3, as DNA: TGCGCCAGCAGCTTGGTGGGCCTAGGACCAAATGGCTACACCTTC.

This chain connects TRBV6-1 to TRBJ1-2; 12 nucleotides match TRBD1. The CDR3 spans 15 residues. Germline CDR1 MNHNS, CDR2 SASEGT. The ends lost 3 bases at V and 4 bases at J; junction bases unmatched: 3. The CDR3 DNA reads TGTGCCAGCAGTGAGGGGACAGGGGGCACCTATGGCTACACCTTC. Translated: CASSEGTGGTYGYTF.

This clone was counted a single time. The chain recombines TRBV27 with TRBJ1-1, with D unresolved. V was trimmed by 8 bases and J by 1 base, leaving 8 bases between them. This CDR3 spans 12 amino acids. From germline, CDR1 is MNHEY and CDR2 SMNVEV (reference sequence). The CDR3 bases are TGTGCCAGCGGCCGGACGAACACTGAAGCTTTCTTT. The encoded protein is CASGRTNTEAFF.